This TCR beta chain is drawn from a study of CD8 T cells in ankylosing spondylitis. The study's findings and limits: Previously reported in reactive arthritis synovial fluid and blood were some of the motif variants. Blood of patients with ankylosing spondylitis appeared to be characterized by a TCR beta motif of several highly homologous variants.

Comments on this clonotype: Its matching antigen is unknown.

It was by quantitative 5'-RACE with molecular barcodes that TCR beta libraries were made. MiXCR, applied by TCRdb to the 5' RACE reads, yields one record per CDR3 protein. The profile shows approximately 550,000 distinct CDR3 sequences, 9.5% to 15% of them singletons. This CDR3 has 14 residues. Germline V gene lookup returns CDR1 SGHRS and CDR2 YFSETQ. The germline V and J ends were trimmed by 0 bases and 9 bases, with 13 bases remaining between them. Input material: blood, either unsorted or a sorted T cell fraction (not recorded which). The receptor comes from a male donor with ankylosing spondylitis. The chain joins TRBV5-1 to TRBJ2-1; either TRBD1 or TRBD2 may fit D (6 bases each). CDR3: CASSLAPGAPEQFF. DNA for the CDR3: TGCGCCAGCAGCTTGGCCCCGGGGGCGCCTGAGCAGTTCTTC.